The T cell receptor (beta chain) described here comes from a study of cytomegalovirus exposure and HLA in healthy donors. A multiplex PCR was run with 60 Vbeta primers and 13 Jbeta primers. The data were produced by immunoSEQ multiplex PCR, yet TCRdb's version contains in-frame clones alone and is incomplete. The repertoire holds about 110,000 clones, with approximately 81% as singletons. In regard to this clone: The antigen is not known.

Study-wide points: Within a later analysis, the majority of CMV-associated TCR beta chains appeared HLA-restricted. TRBV6-2, TRBV6-3 and some other V segments were unresolvable in 87-base-pair reads. Productive rates of about 87% or about 30% were seen for most TCR beta V segments in an earlier analysis. Later on, an analysis found that several of the most significant clusters appeared to be linked to common viral pathogens, which included parvovirus B19.

The length of the CDR3 is 15 residues. Germline CDR1 and CDR2: MGHDK and SYGVNS. The J segment lost 0 bases and the V segment lost 3 bases, leaving 3 bases of the junction unmatched. Sequences were obtained from PBMCs. This chain connects TRBV25-1 to TRBJ2-7; 9 bases match TRBD2. The source of this sequence is a young man in good health and CMV-seronegative. This CDR3 reads CASSDPSGVSYEQYF. CDR3 in DNA: TGTGCCAGCAGTGATCCTAGCGGGGTCTCCTACGAGCAGTACTTC.